Below are 20 T cell receptor beta chains sequenced from a single sample in a study of blood T cell repertoires in COVID-19. Here immunoSEQ multiplex PCR was the method, and the copy in TCRdb shows in-frame clones only, minus some. The data show approximately 76,000 clones, around 88% seen once. Material for sequencing was peripheral blood. Receptor source: a man of 80 years or more with active or convalescent COVID-19.

The chain is built from TRBV1 and TRBJ2-7; the D call TRBD2 from the table was never checked on the DNA. TRBV1 is tagged as a pseudogene. CDR3 length: 16 amino acids. The CDR3 DNA reads as TGCACCAGCAGCCAAATGACTAGCGGGGCATCCTACGAGCAGTACTTC. Amino acids: CTSSQMTSGASYEQYF.

The chain joins TRBV30 to TRBJ1-6; D not resolved. From germline, CDR1 is GTSNPN and CDR2 SVGIG (reference sequence). This CDR3 contains 14 residues. Between the trimmed V and J ends, which lost 3 bases and 7 bases, there was a span of 13 bases. The CDR3: CAWREPLSNSPLHF. The CDR3 DNA reads TGTGCCTGGAGAGAGCCTCTCTCAAATTCACCCCTCCACTTT.

This chain joins TRBV5-1 and TRBJ2-2, with TRBD1 as a possible D gene (7 bases). The CDR3 totals 16 residues. CDR1 SGHRS and CDR2 YFSETQ come from the germline V gene. V lost 3 bases and J 3 bases, leaving 15 bases between the germline ends. CDR3 amino acids: CASSSATGRYTGELFF. Written as DNA, the CDR3 is TGCGCCAGCAGCTCGGCGACAGGGAGGTACACCGGGGAGCTGTTTTTT. Full variable domain (missing parts from reference TRBV5-1 and TRBJ2-2): KAGVTQTPRYLIKTRGQQVTLSCSPISGHRSVSWYQQTPGQGLQFLFEYFSETQRNKGNFPGRFSGRQFSNSRSEMNVSTLELGDSALYLCASSSATGRYTGELFFGEGSRLTVL.

The genes are TRBV7-2 and TRBJ2-2; 8 bases match TRBD2. The CDR3 is 15 amino acids. The V segment lost 1 base and the J segment 6 bases; nucleotides outside the gene matches: 4. The germline V gene encodes CDR1 SGHTA and CDR2 FQGNSA. CDR3 sequence reads: CASSLGTSPPGELFF. In DNA, the CDR3 is TGTGCCAGCAGCTTAGGGACTAGCCCCCCCGGGGAGCTGTTTTTT.

This chain connects TRBV28 to TRBJ2-7; 7 positions match TRBD1. CDR3 length equals 15 residues. CDR1 and CDR2 from the germline V gene are MDHEN and SYDVKM. Germline trimming cut 4 bases from V and 7 bases from J; bases unmatched to any gene: 13. CDR3 sequence (DNA): TGTGCCAGCAGTTCATTGATGACAGGGCTGGGTGAGCAGTACTTC. Protein sequence: CASSSLMTGLGEQYF.

The V call is TRBV18, the J call TRBJ2-7; D perhaps matches TRBD1 (5 bases). Germline CDR1 and CDR2: KGHSH and LQKENI. V was cut by 0 bases and J by 1 base, with 13 bases left in between. The CDR3 runs to 16 residues. CDR3 sequence reads: CASSPPGRGQSYEQYF. CDR3 coding DNA: TGTGCCAGCTCACCACCGGGAAGGGGCCAATCCTACGAGCAGTACTTC.

J is TRBJ1-5 and V is TRBV5-5, with D hard to call. CDR1 SGHKS and CDR2 YYEKEE come from the germline V gene (reference sequence). Trimming stripped 0 bases from V and 0 bases from J, with 4 bases between. The CDR3 has 14 residues. CDR3 coding DNA: TGTGCCAGCAGCTTGGTATCTAGCAATCAGCCCCAGCATTTT. This translates into CASSLVSSNQPQHF. Using reference TRBV5-5 and TRBJ1-5 for the parts outside the CDR3, the full variable domain is DAGVTQSPTHLIKTRGQQVTLRCSPISGHKSVSWYQQVLGQGPQFIFQYYEKEERGRGNFPDRFSARQFPNYSSELNVNALLLGDSALYLCASSLVSSNQPQHFGDGTRLSIL.

The chain is built from TRBV6-1 and TRBJ1-1, with TRBD1 as a possible D gene (5 bases). Germline values: CDR1 MNHNS, CDR2 SASEGT. V gave up 3 bases and J gave up 6 bases, with 14 bases separating them. CDR3 size: 14 residues. DNA for the CDR3: TGTGCCAGCAGTGATAGTGGGGGGAGGGCTGAAGCTTTCTTT. Translated, it gives CASSDSGGRAEAFF.

The rearrangement joins TRBV3-1 (or the pseudogene TRBV3-2) to TRBJ1-3; no clear D gene. V lost 6 bases and J 0 bases, leaving 9 bases between the germline ends. This CDR3 has 14 residues. Germline loops: CDR1 LGHDT, CDR2 YNNKEL (reference sequence). CDR3 nucleotides: TGTGCCAGCAGTCCTCTCAGCTCTGGAAACACCATATATTTT. Its translation is CASSPLSSGNTIYF.

This chain joins TRBV5-5 and TRBJ1-4, with TRBD1 matching 9 bases. The CDR3 covers 17 residues. V gave up 4 bases and J gave up 0 bases; unmatched junction bases: 7. Germline values: CDR1 SGHKS, CDR2 YYEKEE (reference sequence). The CDR3 reads CASSLGTGSATNEKLFF. CDR3 coding DNA: TGTGCCAGCAGCCTGGGGACAGGGAGTGCAACTAATGAAAAACTGTTTTTT.

This chain uses TRBV28 with TRBJ1-6; 7 nucleotides match TRBD1. With 3 bases clipped from V and 7 bases from J, the junction kept 3 bases outside the gene matches. The CDR3 consists of 14 residues. The germline V gene has CDR1 MDHEN and CDR2 SYDVKM. The CDR3 loop is CASSFGTVNSPLHF. CDR3 bases: TGTGCCAGCAGTTTCGGGACAGTGAATTCACCCCTCCACTTT.

V and J are TRBV19 and TRBJ2-1; 16 bases are a match to TRBD2. CDR1 and CDR2 (germline): LNHDA, SQIVND (reference sequence). The length of the CDR3 is 16 residues. Germline trimming cut 5 bases from V and 13 bases from J; bases unmatched to any gene: 11. The CDR3 DNA follows: TGTGCCAGTAGTCTCCAAGGGACTAGCGGGGGGGTACTTCAGTTCTTC. Encoded protein: CASSLQGTSGGVLQFF.

The chain uses TRBV18 and TRBJ1-2; 7 bases are shared with TRBD1. Germline CDR1 and CDR2: KGHSH and LQKENI. There are 16 residues in the CDR3. The V segment lost 3 bases and the J segment 1 base; nucleotides outside the gene matches: 8. The CDR3 sequence is CASSPGGQERNYGYTF. The CDR3 DNA follows: TGTGCCAGCTCACCCGGTGGACAGGAGCGTAACTATGGCTACACCTTC.

The chain combines TRBV4-1 with TRBJ2-3; 11 bases map to TRBD1. This CDR3 region has 20 residues. Trimming cost V 0 bases and J 1 base; bases outside gene matches: 12. Germline loops: CDR1 MGHRA, CDR2 YSYEKL. In DNA form, the CDR3 reads TGCGCCAGCAGCCAAGATAGGGGACAGGGGGATTTACTGCGCACAGATACGCAGTATTTT. Translated: CASSQDRGQGDLLRTDTQYF.

The chain uses TRBV7-2 and TRBJ2-3; 9 bases are shared with TRBD2. Germline CDR1 SGHTA, CDR2 FQGNSA. The CDR3 length is 16 residues. Trimming took 6 bases from V and 4 from J; bases not matched to a gene: 11. CDR3 nucleotides: TGTGCCAGCAGTCTAGGGCGGGGGGGCCGCGCAGATACGCAGTATTTT. As protein: CASSLGRGGRADTQYF.

The gene calls are TRBV28 and TRBJ1-6, with D perhaps TRBD1 (5 bases). Trimming stripped 7 bases from V and 0 bases from J, with 10 bases between. This CDR3 comprises 15 residues. CDR1 and CDR2 from the germline V gene are MDHEN and SYDVKM. The CDR3 DNA follows: TGTGCCAGCACTCCTCAGGGCTCCTATAATTCACCCCTCCACTTT. This translates into CASTPQGSYNSPLHF.

This clone is a singleton in its sample. This rearrangement joins TRBV4-3 to TRBJ2-5; D perhaps matches TRBD2 (5 bases). Trimming pared 2 bases from V and 5 bases from J, leaving 9 bases between. This CDR3 contains 13 residues. CDR1 is LGHNA, CDR2 YSLEER, per germline. The CDR3: CASSQRRWETQYF. The CDR3, as DNA: TGCGCCAGCAGCCAACGGAGGTGGGAGACCCAGTACTTC.

The chain's CDR3 is CASSFRGNLYEQYF. CDR3 bases: TGTGCCAGCAGCTTCCGCGGGAACCTTTACGAGCAGTACTTC. The V call is TRBV5-5, the J call TRBJ2-7; D possibly corresponds to TRBD2 (6 bases). Germline loops: CDR1 SGHKS, CDR2 YYEKEE (reference sequence). V lost 2 bases and J lost 4, with 13 bases in between. The length of the CDR3 is 14 residues.

The rearrangement links TRBV11-1 to TRBJ2-3, with D perhaps TRBD2 (5 bases). The CDR3 totals 15 residues. V lost 4 bases and J lost 3, with 14 bases in between. Looked up from germline, CDR1 is SGHAT and CDR2 is FQDESV (reference sequence). CDR3 residues: CASSYEGAFTDTQYF. CDR3 in DNA: TGTGCCAGCAGCTACGAGGGAGCATTTACAGATACGCAGTATTTT.

In DNA, the CDR3 is TGTGCCAGTAGTTCAAGGGGGTACTCAGATACGCAGTATTTT. Protein product: CASSSRGYSDTQYF. The chain is built from TRBV19 and TRBJ2-3; D perhaps matches TRBD1 (6 bases). V lost 5 bases and J lost 4, with 13 bases in between. The CDR3 is made up of 14 amino acids. Germline CDR1 and CDR2: LNHDA and SQIVND (reference sequence). The complete variable domain, with remaining parts taken from reference TRBV19 and TRBJ2-3, reads DGGITQSPKYLFRKEGQNVTLSCEQNLNHDAMYWYRQDPGQGLRLIYYSQIVNDFQKGDIAEGYSVSREKKESFPLTVTSAQKNPTAFYLCASSSRGYSDTQYFGPGTRLTVL.